Each of the 16 T cell receptor beta chains below was sequenced from the same sample in a study of blood T cell repertoires in COVID-19. TCRdb's copy holds only in-frame clones and misses some; the assay was immunoSEQ multiplex PCR. This sample has some 74,000 clones, with about 89% found just once. The sample consisted of peripheral blood. The receptors come from a man between 45 and 60 years old with COVID-19, enrolled during active disease.

The chain links TRBV2 to TRBJ1-1; D may be TRBD1 (5 bases). This CDR3 comprises 13 residues. The germline V gene encodes CDR1 SNHLY and CDR2 FYNNEI. V was shortened by 0 bases and J by 11 bases, with 13 bases between the two germline ends. DNA of the CDR3: TGTGCCAGCAGTGAAGCGAGGCAGGGTTCGGCTTTCTTT. Translated: CASSEARQGSAFF.

The rearrangement joins TRBV7-8 to TRBJ1-2, with D unclear. Trimming shortened V by 8 bases and J by 4 bases, and 11 bases separated the two germline ends. This CDR3 spans 12 amino acids. From germline, CDR1 is SGHVS and CDR2 FQNEAQ. The CDR3 nucleotides are TGTGCCAGCTCCGGTACCTTCTATGGCTACACCTTC. Encoded protein: CASSGTFYGYTF.

In this sample, this clone turned up many times. The CDR3 protein is CASSSPSGAPLNEQFF. Written as DNA, the CDR3 is TGCGCCAGCAGCTCCCCTAGCGGAGCCCCTCTCAATGAGCAGTTCTTC. J is TRBJ2-1 and V is TRBV5-1, with TRBD2 matching 7 bases. The CDR3 runs 16 residues. Germline CDR1 is SGHRS and CDR2 is YFSETQ. Unmatched junction bases numbered 12, after V lost 3 bases and J lost 6 bases.

The rearrangement joins TRBV28 to TRBJ1-6, with D unclear. Trimming shortened V by 6 bases and J by 9 bases, and 21 bases separated the two germline ends. This CDR3 spans 16 amino acids. Germline V gives CDR1 MDHEN, CDR2 SYDVKM. Written as DNA, the CDR3 is TGTGCCAGCAGAAACTACCTCGTTACCGGGAGTTCACCCCTCCACTTT. Amino acid sequence: CASRNYLVTGSSPLHF.

The gene calls are TRBV6-2 or TRBV6-3 and TRBJ2-4; 7 bases are a match to TRBD2. J lost 2 bases, V lost 4 bases, and 5 bases had no gene match. This CDR3 is 15 amino acids long. Germline-derived CDR1 and CDR2 are MNHEY and SVGEGT. CDR3 protein: CASSWPAGTKNIQYF. DNA for the CDR3: TGTGCCAGCAGTTGGCCAGCGGGAACCAAAAACATTCAGTACTTC.

V and J are TRBV5-6 and TRBJ2-3, with TRBD1 matching 8 bases. J was trimmed by 3 bases and V by 5 bases; bases with no gene match: 8. The CDR3 sequence is 15 residues long. Germline V gene sequence: CDR1 SGHDT, CDR2 YYEEEE. For the CDR3, the DNA is TGTGCCAGCAGTTTTAGGACAGGGCTGACAGATACGCAGTATTTT. Translation gives CASSFRTGLTDTQYF.

In its sample, this clone ranks as medium-sized. The genes are TRBV10-3 and TRBJ1-2; 7 bases are shared with TRBD1. The germline gives CDR1 ENHRY, CDR2 SYGVKD. This CDR3 has 14 residues. The V and J ends lost 3 bases and 5 bases, in that order; junction bases with no gene match: 6. The CDR3 protein is CAISEEGAGYGYTF. CDR3 DNA: TGTGCCATCAGTGAAGAGGGGGCCGGATATGGCTACACCTTC.

This chain joins TRBV28 and TRBJ1-5, with TRBD1 matching over 9 bases. V lost 5 bases, J lost 7 bases, and 12 bases stayed unmatched. From germline, CDR1 is MDHEN and CDR2 SYDVKM. CDR3 length: 16 amino acids. The CDR3 nucleotides are TGTGCCAGCAGTCCCCCGGTTCGGGACAGGGAACAGCCCCAGCATTTT. Protein sequence: CASSPPVRDREQPQHF.

V is TRBV28 and J is TRBJ2-2; 7 bases match TRBD1. The germline V gene has CDR1 MDHEN and CDR2 SYDVKM. Trimming removed 5 bases from V and 0 bases from J; junction bases left unmatched: 6. The CDR3 consists of 16 residues. CDR3 sequence (DNA): TGTGCCAGCAGTCTCACAGGGGCGGCGAACACCGGGGAGCTGTTTTTT. Its translation: CASSLTGAANTGELFF.

The chain combines TRBV4-1 with TRBJ2-2, with a tentative D call TRBD2 (5 bases). Germline assignment: CDR1 MGHRA and CDR2 YSYEKL. The CDR3 spans 15 residues. V lost 5 bases and J lost 4, with 14 bases in between. The chain's CDR3 is CASSSTGGSTGELFF. The CDR3 bases are TGCGCCAGCAGCTCTACCGGCGGGTCCACCGGGGAGCTGTTTTTT.

This chain uses TRBV5-5 with TRBJ2-1, with 8 bases fitting TRBD2. The germline gives CDR1 SGHKS, CDR2 YYEKEE (reference sequence). The CDR3 consists of 15 residues. Trimming took 4 bases from V and 9 from J; bases not matched to a gene: 12. For the CDR3, the DNA is TGTGCCAGCAGCCTTAGCGGGAAGATTGTGCCTGAGCAGTTCTTC. This codes for CASSLSGKIVPEQFF.

CDR3 DNA sequence: TGTGCCAGCAGTTTGCAGCAGGACTATGGCTACACCTTC. Residues: CASSLQQDYGYTF. This chain joins TRBV27 and TRBJ1-2; no reliable D call. This CDR3 is 13 amino acids long. Germline assignment: CDR1 MNHEY and CDR2 SMNVEV (reference sequence). Trimming stripped 3 bases from V and 3 bases from J, with 8 bases between.

The CDR3 DNA reads as TGTGCCAGCAGCTTAGGTCATCCCAATGAGCAGTTCTTC. Translating it yields CASSLGHPNEQFF. The genes are TRBV11-2 and TRBJ2-1; D not resolved. This CDR3 contains 13 residues. Per the germline V gene, CDR1 is SGHAT and CDR2 is FQNNGV. The V end lost 1 base, the J end lost 6 bases, and 7 bases lay between the germline ends.

This clone turned up a few times. The chain combines TRBV27 with TRBJ2-5, with a possible D match to TRBD1 (6 bases). Trimming cost V 0 bases and J 4 bases, with 6 bases left between them. The germline V gene encodes CDR1 MNHEY and CDR2 SMNVEV (reference sequence). The length of the CDR3 is 13 residues. The CDR3, as DNA: TGTGCCAGCAGTTTATCGGACAGAGAGACCCAGTACTTC. It yields the protein CASSLSDRETQYF.

The rearrangement uses TRBV5-1 and TRBJ2-5, with a weak D call TRBD2 (6 bases). CDR3 length: 15 residues. From germline, CDR1 is SGHRS and CDR2 YFSETQ. Trimming left V 0 bases short and J 4 bases short, with 13 bases between. The CDR3, as DNA: TGCGCCAGCAGCTTGGCGGGAGCCGAGATAGAGACCCAGTACTTC. This gives the protein CASSLAGAEIETQYF.

The CDR3 DNA sequence: TGTGCCAGCAGCGTAGCGGCTAGCGGCTACAATGAGCAGTTCTTC. This sequence encodes CASSVAASGYNEQFF. The J gene is TRBJ2-1, the V gene TRBV9; 7 bases match TRBD2. Germline CDR1 and CDR2: SGDLS and YYNGEE. The V gene end was trimmed by 0 bases and the J gene end by 3 bases; junction bases not matched to a gene: 3. The CDR3 runs to 15 residues.